The TCR beta chain described here comes from a study of T cells after yellow fever vaccination. Whole-study findings and limits: Among primary-vaccination clones, most reappeared after the booster, at almost 98% for CD4 and under 90% for CD8. The CD4 compartment and the CD8 compartment contained a small share of clonotypes in common.

TCRdb independently ran MiXCR on the 5' RACE reads; one entry per CDR3 protein. The profile covers roughly 120,000 distinct CDR3 sequences, with 7% to 8.5% appearing a single time and approximately 24% taken by the ten largest. The CDR3 has 16 residues. Germline V CDR1 and CDR2: MNHEY, SVGEGT. V was clipped by 4 bases and J by 4 bases; unmatched bases: 11. Many counts were recorded for this clonotype. The antigen is undetermined. The origin of this receptor is a man aged 30 to 45 who received the YFV17D yellow fever vaccine. The source material was CD8+ T cells sorted from PBMCs, sampled 45 days after the yellow fever booster vaccination. This rearrangement joins TRBV6-2 or TRBV6-3 to TRBJ2-7; 9 bases fit TRBD1. The chain's CDR3 is CASSCRPTGGIYEQYF. DNA of the CDR3: TGTGCCAGCAGTTGCCGGCCGACAGGGGGAATATACGAGCAGTACTTC.